Below, 20 T cell receptor beta chains from the same sample are listed, as sequenced in a study of cytomegalovirus exposure and HLA in healthy donors. The PCR was carried out with 60 Vbeta primers and 13 Jbeta primers. The data were produced by immunoSEQ multiplex PCR, yet TCRdb's version contains in-frame clones alone and is incomplete. The sample carries about 140,000 clones, 65% to 80% recorded once. The material sequenced was PBMCs. These receptors originate from a woman aged 40 to 50 in good health and CMV-seronegative.

The J gene is TRBJ1-2, the V gene TRBV5-6; tentative D call: TRBD1 (6 bases). The CDR3 extends over 13 amino acids. Trimming pared 0 bases from V and 8 bases from J, leaving 11 bases between. Germline CDR1 reads SGHDT; CDR2 reads YYEEEE. CDR3 region: CASSLVGAEGYTF. CDR3 nucleotides: TGTGCCAGCAGCTTGGTGGGGGCGGAGGGCTACACCTTC.

Only a few counts were recorded for this clone. The chain has TRBV2 and TRBJ2-1, with 11 bases matching TRBD2. Germline loops: CDR1 SNHLY, CDR2 FYNNEI. CDR3 length: 15 amino acids. With V trimmed by 5 bases and J by 7 bases, 7 bases remained unmatched. The CDR3 bases are TGTGCCAGCAGTTTCACTAGCGGGAGAGGTAATGAGCAGTTCTTC. Its translation is CASSFTSGRGNEQFF.

This chain links TRBV10-2 with TRBJ2-1, with D tentatively TRBD2 (6 bases). Trimming removed 5 bases from V and 2 bases from J, with 13 bases in between. From germline, CDR1 is WSHSY and CDR2 SAAADI. The CDR3 runs 15 residues. The CDR3 bases are TGCGCCAGCAGTAGACGGGGGATGGCCTACAATGAGCAGTTCTTC. Encoded protein: CASSRRGMAYNEQFF.

DNA for the CDR3: TGTGCCAGCAACCACGGGACAGTTGGAAACACCATATATTTT. It is translated as CASNHGTVGNTIYF. V gene TRBV5-6 combines with J gene TRBJ1-3; 7 bases are shared with TRBD1. Germline CDR1 and CDR2: SGHDT and YYEEEE. Losses at the gene ends were 6 bases for V and 3 bases for J; bases not matched to a gene: 6. This CDR3 spans 14 amino acids.

This chain uses TRBV6-6 with TRBJ1-4, with 8 nucleotides matching TRBD1. The trim removed 4 bases at V and 5 bases at J, leaving 6 bases unmatched. Germline V gene data show CDR1 as MNHNY and CDR2 as SVGAGI (reference sequence). The CDR3 has 15 amino acids. In DNA, the CDR3 is TGTGCCAGCAGTTCTCAGGGGGCAGTAAATGAAAAACTGTTTTTT. Translated: CASSSQGAVNEKLFF.

This chain connects TRBV28 to TRBJ1-1; TRBD1 matches 9 bases. The germline V gene encodes CDR1 MDHEN and CDR2 SYDVKM. Trimming took 6 bases from V and 4 from J; bases not matched to a gene: 6. The CDR3 sequence is 14 residues long. Here the CDR3 DNA reads TGTGCCAGCAGCCACAGGGGGCCCCCCACTGAAGCTTTCTTT. Amino acid sequence: CASSHRGPPTEAFF.

About this clone itself: This specimen includes other DNA sequences encoding the same CDR3. The chain combines TRBV7-2 with TRBJ1-2, with D possibly matching TRBD1 (6 bases). Trimming removed 5 bases at V and 4 bases at J, with 11 bases between. The CDR3 runs to 13 residues. Per the germline V gene, CDR1 is SGHTA and CDR2 is FQGNSA. DNA of the CDR3: TGTGCCAGCAGCCTCGACAGGATCTATGGCTACACCTTC. Its translation is CASSLDRIYGYTF.

The chain carries TRBV29-1 and TRBJ1-2; the match to TRBD1 covers 10 bases. The V and J ends lost 4 bases and 1 base, in that order; junction bases with no gene match: 18. The CDR3 runs to 19 residues. CDR1 is SQVTM, CDR2 ANQGSEA, per germline. CDR3 nucleotide sequence: TGCAGCGTTGGGGGGGACAGGGGCCAACTTCATGTACTTAACTATGGCTACACCTTC. Translation: CSVGGDRGQLHVLNYGYTF.

The rearrangement uses TRBV7-9 and TRBJ2-3; TRBD1 aligns across 7 bases. The CDR3 length is 17 residues. The ends lost 3 bases at V and 2 bases at J; junction bases unmatched: 11. From germline, CDR1 is SEHNR and CDR2 FQNEAQ (reference sequence). The CDR3 region has the DNA TGTGCCAGCAGCTTTTATAGGGGGCACTACCTCACAGATACGCAGTATTTT. Translated: CASSFYRGHYLTDTQYF.

This clone was counted only a few times. The rearrangement uses TRBV4-2 and TRBJ1-1, with 7 bases that match TRBD1. The V segment lost 4 bases and the J segment 0 bases; nucleotides outside the gene matches: 14. This CDR3 comprises 18 residues. The V gene's germline CDR1 is LGHNA and CDR2 YNFKEQ. As DNA, the CDR3 is TGTGCCAGCAGCCCCACTGAGAGTTCACAGGGGCTGAACACTGAAGCTTTCTTT. This encodes CASSPTESSQGLNTEAFF.

The chain is built from TRBV4-2 and TRBJ2-3, with 9 bases fitting TRBD2. J was trimmed by 2 bases and V by 4 bases; bases with no gene match: 7. In germline, CDR1 is LGHNA, CDR2 YNFKEQ. The CDR3 runs 16 residues. The CDR3 region is CASSRASGDHTDTQYF. CDR3 coding DNA: TGTGCCAGCAGCCGGGCTAGCGGGGACCACACAGATACGCAGTATTTT.

The chain has TRBV5-1 and TRBJ1-2, with D uncertain. The CDR3 is 13 amino acids. CDR1 and CDR2 from the germline V gene are SGHRS and YFSETQ. Deletions cut 5 bases from V and 5 bases from J, with 13 bases between. CDR3 sequence reads: CASSRSAEYGYTF. For the CDR3, the DNA is TGCGCCAGCAGTCGGTCGGCGGAATATGGCTACACCTTC.

The chain links TRBV7-9 to TRBJ2-2, with TRBD1 matching 9 bases. The CDR3 is 15 amino acids. Germline V gene sequence: CDR1 SEHNR, CDR2 FQNEAQ (reference sequence). V dropped 5 bases and J dropped 2; count of bases not matched to a gene: 3. The CDR3: CASSPGQGNTGELFF. DNA of the CDR3: TGTGCCAGCAGCCCGGGACAGGGCAACACCGGGGAGCTGTTTTTT.

This clone was recorded only once. The chain is built from TRBV18 and TRBJ2-5; 8 nucleotides agree with TRBD1. The CDR3 sequence is 17 residues long. V was clipped by 3 bases and J by 3 bases; unmatched bases: 12. CDR1 is KGHSH, CDR2 LQKENI, per germline. DNA of the CDR3: TGTGCCAGCTCACCCCAGGGGGCAGGGGTGAAAAAAGAGACCCAGTACTTC. This codes for CASSPQGAGVKKETQYF. Complete variable domain (other parts from reference TRBV18 and TRBJ2-5): NAGVMQNPRHLVRRRGQEARLRCSPMKGHSHVYWYRQLPEEGLKFMVYLQKENIIDESGMPKERFSAEFPKEGPSILRIQQVVRGDSAAYFCASSPQGAGVKKETQYFGPGTRLLVL.

This clone was counted only a few times. This chain connects TRBV5-5 to TRBJ2-3, with TRBD2 matching over 7 bases. Germline lookup yields CDR1 SGHKS and CDR2 YYEKEE (reference sequence). The trim removed 5 bases at V and 5 bases at J, leaving 8 bases unmatched. CDR3 length: 14 residues. CDR3 nucleotide sequence: TGTGCCAGCAGTACGGGGGGAGCCATAGATACGCAGTATTTT. Protein sequence: CASSTGGAIDTQYF.

This chain's CDR3 is CASSWGTANTEAFF. In DNA form, the CDR3 reads TGCGCCAGCAGCTGGGGGACAGCGAACACTGAAGCTTTCTTT. This rearrangement joins TRBV5-1 to TRBJ1-1, with TRBD1 identical over 7 bases. Germline V gene lookup returns CDR1 SGHRS and CDR2 YFSETQ. The CDR3 spans 14 residues. Trimming took 3 bases from V and 1 from J; bases not matched to a gene: 3.

The chain uses TRBV27 and TRBJ2-3; the D is unclear. The length of the CDR3 is 12 residues. Germline V gene lookup returns CDR1 MNHEY and CDR2 SMNVEV (reference sequence). The V end was cut by 6 bases, the J end by 0 bases, with 4 bases between. The CDR3 DNA sequence: TGTGCCAGCAGGACTAGCACAGATACGCAGTATTTT. It is translated as CASRTSTDTQYF.

Comments on this clone: Other DNA sequences of this sample code for an identical CDR3. As DNA, the CDR3 is TGTGCCTGGACCAGGGACAGCAATAATTCACCCCTCCACTTT. Amino acid sequence: CAWTRDSNNSPLHF. The chain combines TRBV30 with TRBJ1-6, with TRBD1 matching 7 bases. CDR1 and CDR2 (germline): GTSNPN, SVGIG (reference sequence). V shed 4 bases and J 5 bases; nucleotides not matched to a gene: 5. The CDR3 length is 14 residues. The entire variable domain, with the rest obtained from reference TRBV30 and TRBJ1-6, is as follows: SQTIHQWPATLVQPVGSPLSLECTVEGTSNPNLYWYRQAAGRGLQLLFYSVGIGQISSEVPQNLSASRPQDRQFILSSKKLLLSDSGFYLCAWTRDSNNSPLHFGNGTRLTVT.

The genes are TRBV11-2 and TRBJ2-7; possible D gene TRBD2, 5 bases. This CDR3 comprises 16 residues. The germline V gene has CDR1 SGHAT and CDR2 FQNNGV. V lost 5 bases to trimming and J lost 3 bases, with 20 bases between them. The CDR3 loop reads CASSLTPGTLVYEQYF. The CDR3 nucleotides read TGTGCCAGCAGCCTTACCCCGGGAACATTGGTCTACGAGCAGTACTTC.

The rearrangement links TRBV25-1 to TRBJ2-3; D ambiguous. Germline-derived CDR1 and CDR2 are MGHDK and SYGVNS. The length of the CDR3 is 13 residues. The V and J ends lost 1 base and 3 bases respectively, with 5 bases between them. CDR3 protein: CASSESSTDTQYF. The CDR3 DNA reads as TGTGCCAGCAGTGAATCTTCGACAGATACGCAGTATTTT.